These T cell receptor beta chains were read from a single sample in a study of CD8 T cell repertoires and HIV-1 epitope variants. These receptors' targets are unknown. Produced via immunoSEQ multiplex PCR; TCRdb's table is partial and in-frame only. This sample has 5,500 to 7,000 clones, with 50% to 75% found just once. Sequenced input: cultured CD8+ T cells derived from PBMCs. The source is a male donor with HIV. Both conserved end residues are part of each CDR3. The D gene is left open where the match is weak. Clone size is shown for a subset of rows, as once, few, many or a class of expanded clone.

V gene	clone size	D gene	J gene	CDR3 protein	CDR3 DNA
TRBV28	.	.	TRBJ2-3	CASTLGAEPSTDTQYF	TGTGCCAGCACCCTGGGAGCGGAGCCTAGCACAGATACGCAGTATTTT
TRBV19	medium-sized	.	TRBJ2-2	CASSIRGSTGELFF	TGTGCCAGTAGTATTAGAGGATCCACCGGGGAGCTGTTTTTT
TRBV9	.	TRBD1	TRBJ1-2	CASSAPGQGTFNYGYTF	TGTGCCAGCAGCGCACCGGGACAGGGCACTTTTAACTATGGCTACACCTTC
TRBV7-8	.	TRBD2	TRBJ2-1	CASSLGGTSGNYNEQFF	TGTGCCAGCAGCTTAGGCGGGACTAGCGGAAACTACAATGAGCAGTTCTTC
TRBV7-6	.	.	TRBJ2-4	CASSPRDLAKNIQYF	TGTGCCAGCAGCCCTCGGGACTTAGCCAAAAACATTCAGTACTTC
TRBV28	.	.	TRBJ2-7	CASSLQAKDYEQYF	TGTGCCAGCAGTTTACAGGCGAAGGACTACGAGCAGTACTTC
TRBV11-2	.	.	TRBJ2-1	CASSPLTGSNEQFF	TGTGCCAGCAGCCCCCTCACAGGATCCAATGAGCAGTTCTTC
TRBV7-9	.	.	TRBJ2-1	CASSETERRHYFF	TGTGCCAGCAGCGAAACAGAAAGGCGGCATTATTTCTTC
TRBV27	.	TRBD1	TRBJ1-2	CASSPNFETGHGYTF	TGTGCCAGCAGTCCAAACTTCGAGACAGGGCATGGCTACACCTTC
TRBV15	.	.	TRBJ2-1	CATSSPQVIGDEQFF	TGTGCCACCAGCAGCCCTCAGGTAATAGGCGATGAGCAGTTCTTC
TRBV28	few	TRBD1	TRBJ1-4	CASRQSGGSDLGEKLFF	TGTGCCAGCCGCCAATCAGGGGGATCGGATTTGGGGGAAAAACTGTTTTTT
TRBV10-3	few	.	TRBJ1-1	CAISDAAQTNTEAFF	TGTGCCATCAGTGATGCGGCCCAAACCAACACTGAAGCTTTCTTT
TRBV7-9	.	.	TRBJ1-4	CASSLSRFRGSEKLFF	TGTGCCAGCAGCCTTAGCCGATTCCGAGGGAGTGAAAAACTGTTTTTT
TRBV28	few	.	TRBJ1-1	CASSYRKNTEAFF	TGTGCCAGCAGTTACAGGAAAAACACTGAAGCTTTCTTT
TRBV28	once	.	TRBJ2-3	CASSPGAGATDTQYF	TGTGCCAGCAGTCCCGGGGCAGGGGCCACAGATACGCAGTATTTT
TRBV4-3	.	.	TRBJ2-5	CASSQDRGQETQYF	TGCGCCAGCAGCCAAGATCGGGGCCAAGAGACCCAGTACTTC
TRBV27	.	.	TRBJ1-1	CASSLANRGTEAFF	TGTGCCAGCAGTTTAGCGAATCGTGGCACTGAAGCTTTCTTT
TRBV5-6	.	.	TRBJ1-1	CASSLGGGRAFF	TGTGCCAGCAGCTTGGGTGGAGGTAGAGCTTTCTTT
TRBV10-3	few	TRBD2	TRBJ2-1	CAISEAGGSPSYNEQFF	TGTGCCATCAGTGAAGCGGGAGGGTCCCCGTCCTACAATGAGCAGTTCTTC
TRBV6-5	few	TRBD2	TRBJ2-7	CASSYLAGEPYEQYF	TGTGCCAGCAGTTATCTAGCGGGAGAACCCTACGAGCAGTACTTC
TRBV7-9	.	.	TRBJ2-2	CASKNQSGTGELFF	TGTGCCAGCAAGAACCAGTCGGGCACCGGGGAGCTGTTTTTT
TRBV4-2	.	.	TRBJ2-6	CASSQEWRTTTAGANVLTF	TGTGCCAGCAGCCAAGAGTGGCGGACTACGACGGCTGGGGCCAACGTCCTGACTTTC
TRBV7-2	.	TRBD1	TRBJ1-4	CASSLVYRGDEKLFF	TGTGCCAGCAGCTTAGTTTACAGGGGGGATGAAAAACTGTTTTTT
TRBV5-1	few	.	TRBJ2-2	CASSLEDPVTGELFF	TGCGCCAGCAGCTTGGAGGATCCGGTTACCGGGGAGCTGTTTTTT
TRBV5-6	.	.	TRBJ2-6	CASSLDGAAGANVLTF	TGTGCCAGCAGCTTGGATGGGGCGGCGGGGGCCAACGTCCTGACTTTC
TRBV5-1	medium-sized	TRBD1	TRBJ1-5	CASSPTGHQPQHF	TGCGCCAGCAGCCCGACAGGGCATCAGCCCCAGCATTTT
TRBV2	.	TRBD2	TRBJ2-3	CASRAGLAADTQYF	TGTGCCAGCAGGGCAGGACTAGCCGCAGATACGCAGTATTTT
TRBV4-1	.	TRBD1	TRBJ2-1	CASSPAGTGRNEQFF	TGCGCCAGCAGCCCGGCCGGGACAGGGAGAAATGAGCAGTTCTTC
TRBV15	.	TRBD2	TRBJ2-7	CATSSSSGQPYEQYF	TGTGCCACCAGCAGCTCTAGCGGCCAACCCTACGAGCAGTACTTC
TRBV9	.	TRBD2	TRBJ2-1	CASSVEGLAGEYNEQFF	TGTGCCAGCAGCGTAGAGGGACTAGCGGGGGAATACAATGAGCAGTTCTTC
TRBV28	few	.	TRBJ2-7	CASSLGTPAYEQYF	TGTGCCAGCAGTTTGGGGACTCCCGCCTACGAGCAGTACTTC
TRBV10-3	.	TRBD2	TRBJ2-1	CAITTGTSASTNEQFF	TGTGCCATCACCACAGGGACTAGCGCATCAACTAATGAGCAGTTCTTC
TRBV9	.	.	TRBJ2-5	CASRGVQETQYF	TGTGCCAGCCGCGGGGTCCAAGAGACCCAGTACTTC
TRBV5-1	few	.	TRBJ1-1	CASSLYGGTEAFF	TGCGCCAGCAGCTTATATGGGGGCACTGAAGCTTTCTTT
TRBV7-6	once	.	TRBJ1-1	CASSSMDKNTEAFF	TGTGCCAGCAGCTCCATGGACAAGAACACTGAAGCTTTCTTT
TRBV5-8	.	.	TRBJ2-3	CASSLLLGDTQYF	TGTGCCAGCAGCTTGTTATTGGGGGATACGCAGTATTTT
TRBV6-5	.	.	TRBJ2-6	CASSPSGNVLTF	TGTGCCAGCAGCCCCTCGGGCAACGTCCTGACTTTC
TRBV4-3	.	.	TRBJ1-6	CASSQSGRGAGSPLHF	TGCGCCAGCAGCCAATCGGGGAGGGGGGCCGGTTCACCCCTCCACTTT
TRBV5-4	.	.	TRBJ2-1	CASSTSNEQFF	TGTGCCAGCAGCACCTCCAATGAGCAGTTCTTC
TRBV28	.	TRBD2	TRBJ2-7	CASSSLAGGLSYEQYF	TGTGCCAGCAGTTCCCTAGCGGGAGGGCTCTCCTACGAGCAGTACTTC
TRBV28	.	.	TRBJ1-6	CASNRGVEYNSPLHF	TGTGCCAGCAACCGCGGGGTAGAGTATAATTCACCCCTCCACTTT
TRBV5-4	.	TRBD2	TRBJ2-1	CASSFGGGNEQFF	TGTGCCAGCAGCTTCGGGGGGGGCAATGAGCAGTTCTTC